This T cell receptor (beta chain) was identified during a study of control samples from healthy donors and cancer patients. TCRdb's table, derived via immunoSEQ multiplex PCR, lists solely in-frame clones and lacks some. Among roughly 88,000 clones, 90% to 95% were seen once, and the ten largest hold 0.92%. This clone was observed a single time. Germline CDR1 is MDHEN and CDR2 is SYDVKM. CDR3 size: 15 residues. J lost 8 bases, V lost 11 bases, and 18 bases had no gene match. Sequenced input: blood. The chain employs TRBV28 and TRBJ1-2; 9 bases map to TRBD1. The receptor was isolated from a woman aged 25 to 39 in good health. The DNA for the CDR3 is TGTGCCGCTCAACCGGCGGGGACAGGGAAGGGAGGCTACACCTTC. Protein product: CAAQPAGTGKGGYTF.